What follows describes a single T cell receptor (beta chain). Those enrolled in Seattle joined during active infection and were followed longitudinally afterward. Trimming shortened V by 5 bases and J by 5 bases, and 13 bases separated the two germline ends. Looked up from germline, CDR1 is MNHNY and CDR2 is SVGAGI (reference sequence). The CDR3 runs 13 residues. The data were obtained in a study of blood T cell repertoires in COVID-19. For the study at large: Samples taken during acute and convalescent COVID-19 were collected in the United States, Italy and Spain. Sample material is recorded as cDNA or gDNA derived from T cells, B-cell-depleted T cells, or PBMCs.

How the authors handled the data: How many nucleated cells were present was estimated from reference gene primer amplification. Some clones are missing from TCRdb's copy, which holds only in-frame ones; the method was immunoSEQ multiplex PCR. D and trimming were read from the DNA, whereas the V and J calls and clone size are those reported in that table. The data contain more than 200,000 clones, approximately 90% of them seen just once; the ten biggest clones take up roughly 10%. The specimen was peripheral blood. This chain uses TRBV6-6 with TRBJ2-7, with D possibly being TRBD1 or TRBD2 (6 bases each). This clonotype was obtained from a middle-aged man with COVID-19, enrolled during active disease. CDR3 loop: CASSQGTAHEQYF. The CDR3 nucleotides read TGTGCCAGCAGTCAGGGGACTGCCCACGAGCAGTACTTC.